The clone carrying this TCR beta chain was detected once. Its target is unknown. The sample belongs to a study of T-cell memory formation after mild COVID-19. The wider study: TCR clusters were mostly confined to one donor each.

The TCR alpha and TCR beta cDNA libraries, bearing sample barcodes and UMIs, were generated by 5'RACE using constant-segment primers. Each CDR3 protein gets one entry after TCRdb re-called the 5' RACE reads with MiXCR. The table has roughly 35,000 distinct CDR3 sequences, under 25% seen once. The CDR3 spans 18 residues. V lost 0 bases and J 7 bases, leaving 21 bases between the germline ends. From germline, CDR1 is LGHNA and CDR2 YNFKEQ. Findings of the study overall: Memory cells collected pre-infection included some clones that later responded, suggesting cross-reactive memory joined. Mainly in CM and EM were contracting CD4+ clones; CD8+ were in EMRA.

Source material: PBMCs or a T cell subset sorted from them (not recorded which). This sequence was found in an adult who had mild COVID-19 (a few samples of this study predate the infection). Cell type and time point are not known. V and J are TRBV4-2 and TRBJ1-4; D remains unclear. For the CDR3, the DNA is TGTGCCAGCAGCCAAGATTTAGATATGGGAAAAGTTGGTGAAAAACTGTTTTTT. Translation gives CASSQDLDMGKVGEKLFF.